This T cell receptor (beta chain) comes out of a study of T-cell memory formation after mild COVID-19. TCRdb passed the 5' RACE reads through MiXCR, listing each CDR3 protein once. Of about 170,000 distinct CDR3 sequences in the sample, roughly 13% were seen once. This clonotype was counted many times. Its antigen is unknown. Whole-study findings and limits: From day 15 to 85, contracting clones were balanced between CD4 and CD8, whereas later expanders leaned toward CD4+.

The CDR3 runs to 14 residues. Germline CDR1 and CDR2: SSHAT and FNYEAQ (reference sequence). Between the trimmed V and J ends, which lost 6 bases and 3 bases, there was a span of 11 bases. The chain uses TRBV7-7 and TRBJ2-2, with D uncertain. The sequencing input was PBMCs or a T cell subset sorted from them (not recorded which). The receptor's source is a man between 18 and 29 years old who had mild COVID-19 (a few samples of this study predate the infection). Cell type and time point are not known. CDR3 sequence (DNA): TGTGCCAGCAGTAGACGCGGTTACACCGGGGAGCTGTTTTTT. Amino acids: CASSRRGYTGELFF.